The 32 T cell receptor beta chains below were found in one sample sequenced in a study of CD8 T cells in Susac syndrome. RNA amounts of 0.5 to 1 ug underwent reverse transcription with random hexamers. TCRdb called the immunoSEQ multiplex PCR reads again in MiXCR, with one record for every CDR3 protein. The sample has about 140,000 distinct CDR3 sequences; 95% are singletons. Source material: CD4+ T cells from PBMCs. The receptors here all came from a human donor with Susac syndrome.

As DNA, the CDR3 is TGCGCCAGCAGCAAACGGACAGGGGCGGAAACTGAAGCTTTCTTT. Translated: CASSKRTGAETEAFF. J is TRBJ1-1 and V is TRBV5-1; TRBD1 matches at 9 bases. The CDR3 is 15 amino acids. The germline CDR1 and CDR2 sequences are SGHRS and YFSETQ. The V gene end was trimmed by 4 bases and the J gene end by 5 bases; junction bases not matched to a gene: 9.

This clonotype has just one count. V and J are TRBV28 and TRBJ2-7; TRBD2 matches at 11 bases. V dropped 5 bases and J dropped 0; count of bases not matched to a gene: 3. This CDR3 is 15 amino acids long. CDR1 and CDR2 from the germline V gene are MDHEN and SYDVKM. The CDR3 spells CASSPGTSGSYEQYF. The CDR3 DNA is TGTGCCAGCAGTCCCGGGACTAGCGGCTCCTACGAGCAGTACTTC. Drawing the rest from reference TRBV28 and TRBJ2-7, the complete variable domain is DVKVTQSSRYLVKRTGEKVFLECVQDMDHENMFWYRQDPGLGLRLIYFSYDVKMKEKGDIPEGYSVSREKKERFSLILESASTNQTSMYLCASSPGTSGSYEQYFGPGTRLTVT.

J is TRBJ2-7 and V is TRBV9; D perhaps matches TRBD1 (6 bases). This CDR3 contains 15 residues. The germline V gene has CDR1 SGDLS and CDR2 YYNGEE. Deletions cut 0 bases from V and 2 bases from J, with 12 bases between. The CDR3 bases are TGTGCCAGCAGCGTAGGTGTTACAGGGACCTACGAGCAGTACTTC. It codes for CASSVGVTGTYEQYF.

This clonotype was detected only once. The V and J genes are TRBV29-1 and TRBJ1-1; no definite D call. There are 12 residues in the CDR3. Deletions cut 8 bases from V and 7 bases from J, with 17 bases between. Germline V CDR1 and CDR2: SQVTM, ANQGSEA. The CDR3, as DNA: TGCAGCTCCCGACTATCGTTGGGTGAAGCTTTCTTT. Its protein is CSSRLSLGEAFF.

The chain couples TRBV27 to TRBJ2-7; D gene ambiguous. Trimming cost V 2 bases and J 6 bases, with 11 bases left between them. CDR1 is MNHEY and CDR2 is SMNVEV in the germline V gene (reference sequence). This CDR3 comprises 13 residues. Written as DNA, the CDR3 is TGTGCCAGCAGTTTACATTACTCTGGCGAGCAGTACTTC. Translation gives CASSLHYSGEQYF.

The chain joins TRBV3-1 to TRBJ1-3; D remains ambiguous. CDR3 length: 14 amino acids. Trimming shortened V by 1 base and J by 4 bases, and 8 bases separated the two germline ends. Germline lookup yields CDR1 LGHDT and CDR2 YNNKEL (reference sequence). The DNA for the CDR3 is TGTGCCAGCAGCCAAGCCTCGGGGGGAAACACCATATATTTT. Protein: CASSQASGGNTIYF.

The CDR3 reads CASSYEGGQYF. The CDR3 DNA reads as TGTGCCAGCAGTTACGAGGGGGGGCAGTACTTC. This rearrangement joins TRBV6-5 to TRBJ2-7; D assignment may be TRBD1 or TRBD2 (6 bases each). The CDR3 contains 11 residues. The germline V and J ends were trimmed by 2 bases and 9 bases, with 8 bases remaining between them. CDR1 is MNHEY, CDR2 SVGAGI, per germline.

This chain joins TRBV6-4 and TRBJ1-5; D unclear. CDR1 and CDR2 (germline): MRHNA, SNTAGT. This CDR3 has 15 amino acids. V was shortened by 2 bases and J by 5 bases, with 13 bases between the two germline ends. As DNA, the CDR3 is TGTGCCAGCAGTGACCAGCCGAAGGAGGATCAGCCCCAGCATTTT. It yields the protein CASSDQPKEDQPQHF.

The rearrangement links TRBV4-1 to TRBJ2-7, with TRBD1 matching over 7 bases. The germline CDR1 and CDR2 sequences are MGHRA and YSYEKL. This CDR3 has 13 amino acids. Trimming removed 0 bases from V and 6 bases from J; junction bases left unmatched: 2. The CDR3 protein is CASSQETGLEQYF. In DNA form, the CDR3 reads TGCGCCAGCAGCCAAGAGACAGGGCTCGAGCAGTACTTC.

This chain uses TRBV4-1 with TRBJ2-3; D is ambiguous. The CDR3 has 12 amino acids. With 1 base removed from V and 7 bases from J, the gap between germline ends came to 6 bases. Germline V CDR1 and CDR2: MGHRA, YSYEKL. CDR3 in amino acids: CASSQVGHTQYF. The CDR3 nucleotides read TGCGCCAGCAGCCAAGTCGGGCATACGCAGTATTTT.

The rearrangement uses TRBV25-1 and TRBJ2-1; D unresolved. Trimming took 6 bases from V and 7 from J, leaving 10 bases between them. The CDR3 loop spans 12 amino acids. Germline V gene lookup returns CDR1 MGHDK and CDR2 SYGVNS. The CDR3 loop is CASSGFGNEQFF. CDR3 coding DNA: TGTGCCAGCAGCGGGTTCGGGAATGAGCAGTTCTTC.

There are a few counts of this clonotype. The chain joins TRBV20-1 to TRBJ2-7, with unresolved D. The germline gives CDR1 DFQATT, CDR2 SNEGSKA (reference sequence). The CDR3 is made up of 12 amino acids. V lost 3 bases, J lost 0 bases, and 6 bases lay in between. CDR3 amino acids: CSASGSSYEQYF. The CDR3 bases are TGCAGTGCTAGCGGGTCCTCCTACGAGCAGTACTTC.

The V call is TRBV20-1, the J call TRBJ1-2; TRBD1 aligns across 7 bases. Per the germline V gene, CDR1 is DFQATT and CDR2 is SNEGSKA (reference sequence). The V and J ends lost 4 bases and 3 bases, in that order; junction bases with no gene match: 5. The CDR3 is 13 amino acids. In DNA, the CDR3 is TGCAGTGCTACCATCGGACAGGACTATGGCTACACCTTC. This gives the protein CSATIGQDYGYTF.

The chain has TRBV7-9 and TRBJ2-7; D uncertain. CDR3 length: 14 amino acids. V lost 0 bases to trimming and J lost 2 bases, with 8 bases between them. The germline CDR1 and CDR2 sequences are SEHNR and FQNEAQ (reference sequence). CDR3 in amino acids: CASSLAQSPYEQYF. The CDR3 DNA follows: TGTGCCAGCAGCTTAGCGCAATCACCCTACGAGCAGTACTTC.

The V and J genes are TRBV30 and TRBJ1-2, with D perhaps matching TRBD1 (6 bases). CDR1 and CDR2 from the germline V gene are GTSNPN and SVGIG (reference sequence). The CDR3 has 12 residues. Deletions cut 5 bases from V and 5 bases from J, with 12 bases between. The CDR3 region is CAWGLGAYGYTF. CDR3 DNA: TGTGCCTGGGGCTTGGGGGCGTATGGCTACACCTTC. Combining the CDR3 with reference TRBV30 and TRBJ1-2 gives the whole variable domain SQTIHQWPATLVQPVGSPLSLECTVEGTSNPNLYWYRQAAGRGLQLLFYSVGIGQISSEVPQNLSASRPQDRQFILSSKKLLLSDSGFYLCAWGLGAYGYTFGSGTRLTVV.

The chain joins TRBV6-5 to TRBJ1-1; D unclear. The V and J ends lost 2 bases and 1 base respectively, with 11 bases between them. The CDR3 runs to 15 residues. CDR1 and CDR2 from the germline V gene are MNHEY and SVGAGI. CDR3 bases: TGTGCCAGCAGTTACGTTCGCTTGGGGAACACTGAAGCTTTCTTT. Translating gives CASSYVRLGNTEAFF.

This rearrangement joins TRBV20-1 to TRBJ2-7; 10 nucleotides match TRBD1. V shed 6 bases and J 1 base; nucleotides not matched to a gene: 6. Germline-derived CDR1 and CDR2 are DFQATT and SNEGSKA (reference sequence). This CDR3 has 14 residues. The CDR3 bases are TGCAGTGCAAGCCGGGACAGGGGTTCCTACGAGCAGTACTTC. Its translation: CSASRDRGSYEQYF.

This clonotype was counted a single time. J is TRBJ2-5 and V is TRBV20-1; 8 nucleotides align to TRBD2. The germline gives CDR1 DFQATT, CDR2 SNEGSKA (reference sequence). The ends lost 1 base at V and 0 bases at J; junction bases unmatched: 1. This CDR3 region has 14 residues. CDR3 nucleotides: TGCAGTGCTAGAGTACTAGCGGACCAAGAGACCCAGTACTTC. Residues: CSARVLADQETQYF.

CDR3 sequence reads: CATGGRETQYF. Here the CDR3 DNA reads TGTGCCACCGGAGGAAGGGAGACCCAGTACTTC. The chain joins TRBV2 to TRBJ2-5; D perhaps matches TRBD2 (5 bases). The CDR3 extends over 11 amino acids. The germline gives CDR1 SNHLY, CDR2 FYNNEI. V lost 10 bases and J lost 5, with 11 bases in between.

The chain uses TRBV6-2 or TRBV6-3 and TRBJ2-1; 13 nucleotides match TRBD2. This CDR3 has 16 residues. Germline trimming cut 0 bases from V and 10 bases from J; bases unmatched to any gene: 6. In germline, CDR1 is MNHEY, CDR2 SVGEGT. The DNA for the CDR3 is TGTGCCAGCAGTTACTCGTCACTAGCGGGGGGGGGCGAGCAGTTCTTC. Protein sequence: CASSYSSLAGGGEQFF.

This chain uses TRBV14 with TRBJ2-3; TRBD2 aligns across 10 bases. Trimming at V came to 3 bases and at J to 4 bases, leaving 7 bases not matched to a gene. The germline V gene has CDR1 SGHDN and CDR2 FVKESK. CDR3 size: 16 residues. The CDR3 here is CASSQASGRLPDTQYF. The CDR3 region has the DNA TGTGCCAGCAGCCAGGCTAGCGGGAGATTACCAGATACGCAGTATTTT. Full variable domain (missing parts from reference TRBV14 and TRBJ2-3): EAGVTQFPSHSVIEKGQTVTLRCDPISGHDNLYWYRRVMGKEIKFLLHFVKESKQDESGMPNNRFLAERTGGTYSTLKVQPAELEDSGVYFCASSQASGRLPDTQYFGPGTRLTVL.

CDR3 region: CASSPGSEYEQYF. CDR3 bases: TGTGCCAGCTCACCTGGAAGTGAGTACGAGCAGTACTTC. The chain combines TRBV18 with TRBJ2-7; D call uncertain. Trimming pared 3 bases from V and 4 bases from J, leaving 10 bases between. Germline CDR1 reads KGHSH; CDR2 reads LQKENI. The CDR3 is 13 residues long.

The V and J genes are TRBV20-1 and TRBJ2-4; 8 bases align to TRBD1. This CDR3 is 16 amino acids long. Per germline, CDR1 DFQATT and CDR2 SNEGSKA (reference sequence). Germline trimming cut 5 bases from V and 8 bases from J; bases unmatched to any gene: 17. CDR3 nucleotides: TGCAGTGCTCAAGCACAGGGGGACGCTTTGGTGGACATTCAGTACTTC. This translates into CSAQAQGDALVDIQYF.

The rearrangement links TRBV12-3 or TRBV12-4 to TRBJ2-3; D unclear. V lost 3 bases, J lost 1 base, and 11 bases lay in between. The CDR3 is made up of 15 amino acids. As DNA, the CDR3 is TGTGCCAGCAGTTTGGTCGCAGTAGGCACAGATACGCAGTATTTT. This translates into CASSLVAVGTDTQYF.

CDR3 protein: CASSTDQPQHF. As DNA, the CDR3 is TGTGCCAGCAGTACGGACCAGCCCCAGCATTTT. V usage is TRBV2 and J usage is TRBJ1-5; no clear D gene. Trimming cost V 5 bases and J 7 bases, with 6 bases left between them. The CDR3 has 11 amino acids. Germline CDR1 reads SNHLY; CDR2 reads FYNNEI.

This sequence joins TRBV2 and TRBJ1-4; tentative D call: TRBD1 (5 bases). Trimming left V 3 bases short and J 10 bases short, with 18 bases between. The germline CDR1 and CDR2 sequences are SNHLY and FYNNEI. The CDR3 runs to 15 residues. CDR3 sequence: CASSDGTAKGGKLFF. The DNA of the CDR3 is TGTGCCAGCAGTGATGGGACGGCCAAGGGCGGAAAACTGTTTTTT.

The chain carries TRBV20-1 and TRBJ1-5; D may be TRBD1 (5 bases). The CDR3 has 18 residues. Deletions cut 1 base from V and 4 bases from J, with 23 bases between. From germline, CDR1 is DFQATT and CDR2 SNEGSKA (reference sequence). CDR3 sequence reads: CSARGSGVHGGSNQPQHF. As DNA, the CDR3 is TGCAGTGCTAGAGGGAGCGGGGTCCACGGGGGGTCAAATCAGCCCCAGCATTTT.

The rearrangement links TRBV20-1 to TRBJ2-3, with 12 bases lining up with TRBD2. From germline, CDR1 is DFQATT and CDR2 SNEGSKA (reference sequence). Germline trimming cut 3 bases from V and 1 base from J; bases unmatched to any gene: 11. The CDR3 loop spans 18 amino acids. The CDR3 reads CSASPTSGRLMGTDTQYF. Written as DNA, the CDR3 is TGCAGTGCTAGTCCCACTAGCGGGAGGCTAATGGGCACAGATACGCAGTATTTT.

This rearrangement joins TRBV3-1 to TRBJ2-1; perhaps TRBD2 as D (5 bases). Germline V CDR1 and CDR2: LGHDT, YNNKEL (reference sequence). The CDR3 contains 12 residues. The germline V and J ends were trimmed by 4 bases and 6 bases, with 7 bases remaining between them. As DNA, the CDR3 is TGTGCCAGCAGCCCCCTAGCCAATGAGCAGTTCTTC. Translation gives CASSPLANEQFF.

The V gene is TRBV11-2, the J gene TRBJ2-4; 8 positions match TRBD2. Germline CDR1 reads SGHAT; CDR2 reads FQNNGV. After removal of 0 bases from V and 0 bases from J, the junction contained 10 bases not matched to a gene. CDR3 length: 19 residues. The CDR3 DNA reads TGTGCCAGCAGCTTAGATAGGAGCAGCGGGGGCTTAGCCAAAAACATTCAGTACTTC. Translating it yields CASSLDRSSGGLAKNIQYF. Supplemented by reference TRBV11-2 and TRBJ2-4, the full variable domain reads EAGVAQSPRYKIIEKRQSVAFWCNPISGHATLYWYQQILGQGPKLLIQFQNNGVVDDSQLPKDRFSAERLKGVDSTLKIQPAKLEDSAVYLCASSLDRSSGGLAKNIQYFGAGTRLSVL.

J is TRBJ2-7 and V is TRBV20-1, with TRBD2 as a possible D gene (6 bases). Germline loops: CDR1 DFQATT, CDR2 SNEGSKA (reference sequence). V gave up 3 bases and J gave up 3 bases, with 9 bases separating them. The CDR3 consists of 12 residues. The CDR3, as DNA: TGCAGTGCTAGTGAGACTAGCTACGAGCAGTACTTC. Translated, it gives CSASETSYEQYF.

The chain links TRBV18 to TRBJ2-5; the D is unclear. Between the trimmed V and J ends, which lost 2 bases and 3 bases, there was a span of 4 bases. Looked up from germline, CDR1 is KGHSH and CDR2 is LQKENI. The CDR3 is made up of 12 amino acids. CDR3 bases: TGTGCCAGCTCACCAACGGAAGAGACCCAGTACTTC. It encodes CASSPTEETQYF.